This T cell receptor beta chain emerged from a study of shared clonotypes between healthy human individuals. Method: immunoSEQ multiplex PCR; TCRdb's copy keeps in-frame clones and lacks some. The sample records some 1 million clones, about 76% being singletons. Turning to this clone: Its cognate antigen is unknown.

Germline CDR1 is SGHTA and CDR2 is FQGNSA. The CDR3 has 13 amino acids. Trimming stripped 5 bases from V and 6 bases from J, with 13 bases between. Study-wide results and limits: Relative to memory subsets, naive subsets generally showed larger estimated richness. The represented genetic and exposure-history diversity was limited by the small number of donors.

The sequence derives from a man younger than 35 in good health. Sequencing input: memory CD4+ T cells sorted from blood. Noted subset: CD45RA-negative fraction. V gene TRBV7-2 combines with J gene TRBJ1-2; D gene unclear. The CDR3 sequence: CASSPLVTNGYTF. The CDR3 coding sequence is TGTGCCAGCAGCCCGCTCGTGACGAATGGCTACACCTTC.